Listed below are T cell receptor beta chains from one sample, sequenced in a study of T cells in Graves' hyperthyroidism and ophthalmopathy. TCRdb redid the calling of the multiplex PCR reads with MiXCR, one entry per CDR3 protein. The sample lists roughly 160,000 distinct CDR3 sequences; around 8.9% were seen once. The source material was blood. These receptors were obtained from a woman between 18 and 29 years old with Graves' hyperthyroidism that later progressed to Graves' ophthalmopathy. The conserved cysteine and the conserved F or W are not part of the CDR3 here.

V gene,J gene,CDR3 length,CDR3 protein
TRBV15,TRBJ2-2,16,ATSRDFLPDWRTGELF
TRBV30,TRBJ1-2,13,AWRLMTGKPYGYT
TRBV10-3,TRBJ1-1,11,AIRGTVNTEAF
TRBV7-9,TRBJ2-1,14,ASSLAASGGLNEQF
TRBV11-1,TRBJ2-3,13,ASSRGLAGADTQY
TRBV19,TRBJ2-2,14,ASTGRWDSPTGELF
TRBV30,TRBJ2-7,9,AWSVVGEQY
TRBV10-2,TRBJ2-5,13,ASSEGPGLPADQY
TRBV4-1,TRBJ2-5,11,ASSQGGPETQY
TRBV5-1,TRBJ1-1,13,ASSLAVGQNTEAF
TRBV7-9,TRBJ1-2,10,ASSFTSYGYT
TRBV7-8,TRBJ2-7,12,ASSLEQGSYEQY
TRBV28,TRBJ2-5,11,ATESGDSETQY
TRBV30,TRBJ1-1,11,AWRYKGNTEAF
TRBV13,TRBJ2-2,12,ASSPRQGFRELF
TRBV19,TRBJ1-6,14,ASLDRGETYNSPLH
TRBV20-1,TRBJ2-7,12,SARDQGYRGEQY
TRBV6-4,TRBJ2-1,13,ASSAGTGPYNEQF
TRBV30,TRBJ1-5,12,AWSVTGLNQPQH
TRBV27,TRBJ1-6,12,ASSSAFTGPTLH
TRBV6-1,TRBJ2-3,9,ASRKGDTQY
TRBV6-5,TRBJ1-2,13,ASSYSDSVIYGYT